The next 6 T cell receptor beta chains were all read from a single sample in a study of T-cell memory formation after mild COVID-19. TCRdb re-called the 5' RACE reads through MiXCR, storing one row per CDR3 protein. The sample consists of more than 350,000 distinct CDR3 sequences, roughly 20% of them appearing once. Sequenced input: PBMCs or a T cell subset sorted from them (not recorded which). These receptors were taken from an adult woman who had mild COVID-19 (a few samples of this study predate the infection). Cell type and time point are not known.

The chain recombines TRBV5-1 with TRBJ1-1; no definite D call. V was clipped by 2 bases and J by 4 bases, with 24 bases between them. The V gene's germline CDR1 is SGHRS and CDR2 YFSETQ. This CDR3 is built from 18 residues. The CDR3 DNA is TGCGCCAGCAGCTTTACCCCAAGCGAGGGTTGGACGGGCACTGAAGCTTTCTTT. It encodes CASSFTPSEGWTGTEAFF.

The genes are TRBV3-1 and TRBJ1-1; 8 nucleotides line up with TRBD1. Per germline, CDR1 LGHDT and CDR2 YNNKEL (reference sequence). Losses at the gene ends were 0 bases for V and 2 bases for J; bases not matched to a gene: 2. The CDR3 has 15 residues. The chain's CDR3 is CASSQDAGGNTEAFF. The CDR3 nucleotides are TGTGCCAGCAGCCAAGACGCAGGGGGCAACACTGAAGCTTTCTTT.

This clonotype was seen a handful of times. The CDR3 protein is CASSLPTWGYNEQFF. CDR3 DNA sequence: TGTGCCAGCAGCTTACCGACGTGGGGCTACAATGAGCAGTTCTTC. The chain combines TRBV7-9 with TRBJ2-1, with unresolved D. Germline V gene sequence: CDR1 SEHNR, CDR2 FQNEAQ (reference sequence). V lost 2 bases to trimming and J lost 3 bases, with 11 bases between them. The CDR3 has 15 residues.

V is TRBV20-1 and J is TRBJ2-6; 9 bases match TRBD1. This CDR3 contains 18 residues. V lost 5 bases, J lost 1 base, and 12 bases stayed unmatched. CDR1 DFQATT and CDR2 SNEGSKA come from the germline V gene (reference sequence). Here the CDR3 DNA reads TGCAGTGCTTCCGGTCCTCGGACAGGGGCTTCTGGGGCCAACGTCCTGACTTTC. It specifies CSASGPRTGASGANVLTF.

The J gene is TRBJ2-1, the V gene TRBV6-6; perhaps TRBD1 as D (6 bases). V lost 6 bases and J 9 bases, leaving 21 bases between the germline ends. Germline CDR1 reads MNHNY; CDR2 reads SVGAGI (reference sequence). The CDR3 consists of 15 residues. CDR3 DNA: TGTGCCAGCAGCCAACCGGACAGTCCTTACGGTGAGCAGTTCTTC. Its protein is CASSQPDSPYGEQFF.

This chain uses TRBV7-9 with TRBJ2-2; D not resolved. The V gene's germline CDR1 is SEHNR and CDR2 FQNEAQ (reference sequence). The germline V and J ends were trimmed by 0 bases and 7 bases, with 9 bases remaining between them. CDR3 length: 14 amino acids. CDR3 region: CASSLAQGSGELFF. In DNA form, the CDR3 reads TGTGCCAGCAGCTTAGCGCAAGGTAGCGGGGAGCTGTTTTTT. Variable domain in full (rest from reference TRBV7-9 and TRBJ2-2): DTGVSQNPRHKITKRGQNVTFRCDPISEHNRLYWYRQTLGQGPEFLTYFQNEAQLEKSRLLSDRFSAERPKGSFSTLEIQRTEQGDSAMYLCASSLAQGSGELFFGEGSRLTVL.